These 17 T cell receptor beta chains were all obtained from the same sample, sequenced in a study of cytomegalovirus exposure and HLA in healthy donors (dated by TCRdb to 2016 to 2017). The protocol used for the library was the immunoSEQ multiplex PCR assay. TCRdb's version of the immuneACCESS table is confined to in-frame rearrangements and falls short of the full clone set. An unresolved V gene accounts for under half of the shortfall where checked; the remainder is of unknown origin. In all, the sample holds more than 95,000 clones, and roughly nine tenths of those were seen once. The ten largest clones add up to 4.4% of the sample. The sample was PBMCs. Every receptor here comes from a man in his late teens or twenties in good health and CMV-seropositive.

This chain uses TRBV7-2 with TRBJ1-2, with D tentatively TRBD1 (5 bases). The germline V gene has CDR1 SGHTA and CDR2 FQGNSA. Trimming took off 1 base at V and 5 bases at J, with 14 bases between the two ends. This CDR3 contains 15 residues. CDR3 residues: CASSLGSGLFYGYTF. In DNA, the CDR3 is TGTGCCAGCAGCTTAGGGTCAGGGTTGTTTTATGGCTACACCTTC.

The chain combines TRBV18 with TRBJ1-2; no clear D. Trimming took off 5 bases at V and 1 base at J, with 14 bases between the two ends. From germline, CDR1 is KGHSH and CDR2 LQKENI. This CDR3 has 15 residues. The CDR3 DNA sequence: TGTGCCAGCTCATCACTCCCCAGATTTAACTATGGCTACACCTTC. Protein: CASSSLPRFNYGYTF.

This chain uses TRBV4-1 with TRBJ2-1; tentative D call: TRBD2 (5 bases). Between the trimmed V and J ends, which lost 2 bases and 12 bases, there was a span of 17 bases. Germline V gene sequence: CDR1 MGHRA, CDR2 YSYEKL. This CDR3 region has 14 residues. The DNA for the CDR3 is TGCGCCAGCAGCCAAATTGAGGGTAATTTCATGCAGTTCTTC. Translated, it gives CASSQIEGNFMQFF.

The chain combines TRBV4-1 with TRBJ1-3, with unresolved D. Per the germline V gene, CDR1 is MGHRA and CDR2 is YSYEKL. Trimming shortened V by 1 base and J by 7 bases, and 14 bases separated the two germline ends. The CDR3 is 15 residues long. CDR3 residues: CASSQGAAGLNTIYF. CDR3 DNA: TGCGCCAGCAGCCAAGGGGCAGCGGGCCTGAACACCATATATTTT.

The chain employs TRBV27 and TRBJ1-2, with a weak D call TRBD1 (5 bases). The germline CDR1 and CDR2 sequences are MNHEY and SMNVEV (reference sequence). V lost 1 base, J lost 5 bases, and 23 bases lay in between. The CDR3 has 18 residues. The CDR3 loop is CASSLFSGAGRRGYGYTF. The CDR3 bases are TGTGCCAGCAGTTTATTCAGCGGGGCTGGACGGCGGGGATATGGCTACACCTTC.

The CDR3 reads CAISESRSDRGYGYTF. In DNA, the CDR3 is TGTGCCATCAGTGAGTCGAGATCAGACAGGGGATATGGCTACACCTTC. The chain uses TRBV10-3 and TRBJ1-2, with 8 positions matching TRBD1. The CDR3 runs 16 residues. Germline lookup yields CDR1 ENHRY and CDR2 SYGVKD. After removal of 0 bases from V and 5 bases from J, the junction contained 8 bases not matched to a gene.

Points on this clone: At one end the junction does not follow the germline gene, possibly because of a read error. The rearrangement links TRBV2 to TRBJ1-4; no clear D gene. The CDR3 has 14 residues. Germline CDR1 is SNHLY and CDR2 is FYNNEI. The CDR3 spells CASSGGPPKEKLFF. In DNA, the CDR3 is TGTGCCAGCAGTGGCGGCCCGCCTAAGGAAAAACTGTTTTTT.

J is TRBJ2-1 and V is TRBV5-4; 8 nucleotides agree with TRBD2. Germline lookup yields CDR1 SGHNT and CDR2 YYREEE (reference sequence). The CDR3 totals 16 residues. The V segment lost 2 bases and the J segment 0 bases; nucleotides outside the gene matches: 4. CDR3 nucleotides: TGTGCCAGCAGCTTCACCGGGGGGGGCTCCTACAATGAGCAGTTCTTC. As protein: CASSFTGGGSYNEQFF.

The chain links TRBV5-1 to TRBJ2-1; 10 bases fit TRBD1. V shed 3 bases and J 6 bases; nucleotides not matched to a gene: 6. Germline V lookup: CDR1 SGHRS, CDR2 YFSETQ. The CDR3 totals 15 residues. The DNA for the CDR3 is TGCGCCAGCAGCTCTAAAGGACAGGGGGGCAATGAGCAGTTCTTC. This translates into CASSSKGQGGNEQFF.

Remarks on this clone: One end of the junction does not line up with germline, which may come from a read error. This chain connects TRBV18 to TRBJ2-7; TRBD1 matches at 8 bases. The germline V gene has CDR1 KGHSH and CDR2 LQKENI. This CDR3 has 14 amino acids. CDR3 DNA sequence: TGTGCCAGCTCGCCACCTCAGGGGGCGAACGAGCAGTACTTC. As protein: CASSPPQGANEQYF.

The chain links TRBV7-2 to TRBJ1-6, with D perhaps matching TRBD1 (6 bases). The CDR3 contains 18 residues. Germline V gene sequence: CDR1 SGHTA, CDR2 FQGNSA. The V end was cut by 5 bases, the J end by 7 bases, with 24 bases between. The CDR3 nucleotides are TGTGCCAGCAGCCCCGAGTTGGCACCGCCCCAGGGGAATTCACCCCTCCACTTT. It yields the protein CASSPELAPPQGNSPLHF.

The chain combines TRBV19 with TRBJ1-4, with TRBD1 matching over 7 bases. Germline V lookup: CDR1 LNHDA, CDR2 SQIVND (reference sequence). The ends lost 5 bases at V and 5 bases at J; junction bases unmatched: 8. The CDR3 totals 15 residues. The CDR3 DNA reads TGTGCCAGTAGTGTCGGGACAGCCTCCAATGAAAAACTGTTTTTT. Translated: CASSVGTASNEKLFF.

This clone was counted at least ten times. The rearrangement uses TRBV19 and TRBJ1-6; weak D call: TRBD1 (6 bases). Trimming left V 5 bases short and J 4 bases short, with 12 bases between. Germline CDR1 LNHDA, CDR2 SQIVND (reference sequence). The CDR3 runs 15 residues. Written as DNA, the CDR3 is TGTGCCAGTAGTTCCAGACAGGAATATAATTCACCCCTCCACTTT. It translates to CASSSRQEYNSPLHF.

This clone was seen just once. The rearrangement joins TRBV5-6 to TRBJ2-4, with D possibly matching TRBD2 (6 bases). Germline V lookup: CDR1 SGHDT, CDR2 YYEEEE. CDR3 length: 15 residues. V was clipped by 4 bases and J by 6 bases, with 17 bases between them. CDR3 sequence: CASSRIRLDANIQYF. CDR3 in DNA: TGTGCCAGCAGCCGTATTCGACTAGATGCAAACATTCAGTACTTC.

This clone was found once. The chain recombines TRBV4-2 with TRBJ2-3; D perhaps matches TRBD2 (6 bases). This CDR3 has 14 amino acids. V was pared by 0 bases and J by 2 bases, with 6 bases between. Germline-derived CDR1 and CDR2 are LGHNA and YNFKEQ. CDR3 nucleotides: TGTGCCAGCAGCCAAGAACTAGCCACAGATACGCAGTATTTT. This encodes CASSQELATDTQYF.

This clone was recorded once. The chain employs TRBV19 and TRBJ2-7, with D perhaps TRBD1 (5 bases). The CDR3 runs 13 residues. With 4 bases removed from V and 0 bases from J, the gap between germline ends came to 7 bases. Per the germline V gene, CDR1 is LNHDA and CDR2 is SQIVND (reference sequence). CDR3 protein: CASSTGNSYEQYF. CDR3 DNA: TGTGCCAGTAGTACAGGGAACTCCTACGAGCAGTACTTC.

The chain recombines TRBV5-1 with TRBJ2-6; 10 positions agree with TRBD2. The germline gives CDR1 SGHRS, CDR2 YFSETQ. This CDR3 region has 17 residues. The trim removed 0 bases at V and 1 base at J, leaving 1 base unmatched. In DNA form, the CDR3 reads TGCGCCAGCAGCTTGGATAGCGGGGGGTCTGGGGCCAACGTCCTGACTTTC. Residues: CASSLDSGGSGANVLTF.